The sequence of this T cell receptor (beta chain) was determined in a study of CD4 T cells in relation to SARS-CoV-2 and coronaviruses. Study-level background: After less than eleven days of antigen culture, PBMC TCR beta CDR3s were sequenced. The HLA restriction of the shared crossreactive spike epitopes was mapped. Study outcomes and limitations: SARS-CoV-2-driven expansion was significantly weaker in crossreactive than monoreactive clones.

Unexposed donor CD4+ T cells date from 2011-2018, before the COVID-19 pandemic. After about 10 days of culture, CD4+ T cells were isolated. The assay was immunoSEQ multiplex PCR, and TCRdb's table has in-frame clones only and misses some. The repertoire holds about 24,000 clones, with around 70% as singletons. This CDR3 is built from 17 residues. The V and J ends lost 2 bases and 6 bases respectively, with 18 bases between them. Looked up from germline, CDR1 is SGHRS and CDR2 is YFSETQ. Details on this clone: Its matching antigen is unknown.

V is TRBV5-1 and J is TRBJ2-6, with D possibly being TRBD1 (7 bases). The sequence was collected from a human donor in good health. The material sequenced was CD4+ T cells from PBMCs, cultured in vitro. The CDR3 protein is CASSLRAGGYEANVLTF. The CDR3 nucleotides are TGCGCCAGCAGCTTAAGGGCAGGGGGGTACGAGGCCAACGTCCTGACTTTC.